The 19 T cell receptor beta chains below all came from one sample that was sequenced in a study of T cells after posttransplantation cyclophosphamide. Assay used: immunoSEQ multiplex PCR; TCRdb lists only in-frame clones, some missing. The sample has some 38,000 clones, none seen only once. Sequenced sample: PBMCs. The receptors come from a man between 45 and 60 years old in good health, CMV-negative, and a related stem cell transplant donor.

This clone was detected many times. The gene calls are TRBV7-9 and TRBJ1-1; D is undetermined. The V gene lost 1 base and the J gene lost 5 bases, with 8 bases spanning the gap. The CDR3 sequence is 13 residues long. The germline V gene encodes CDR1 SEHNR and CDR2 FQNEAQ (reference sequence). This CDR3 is CASSLGAWTEAFF. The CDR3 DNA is TGTGCCAGCAGCTTAGGGGCATGGACTGAAGCTTTCTTT.

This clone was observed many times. Written as DNA, the CDR3 is TGTGCCAGCTCACCCCCAGGGGCTATCTCTGGAAACACCATATATTTT. Translating it yields CASSPPGAISGNTIYF. The J gene is TRBJ1-3, the V gene TRBV18; D may be TRBD1 (6 bases). The V end was cut by 3 bases, the J end by 0 bases, with 12 bases between. The CDR3 extends over 16 amino acids. Germline CDR1 KGHSH, CDR2 LQKENI.

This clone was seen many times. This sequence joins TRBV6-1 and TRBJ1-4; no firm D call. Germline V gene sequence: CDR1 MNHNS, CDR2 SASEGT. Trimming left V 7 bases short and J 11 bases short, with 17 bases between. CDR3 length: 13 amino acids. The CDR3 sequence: CASTRFVLEKLFF. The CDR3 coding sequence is TGTGCCAGCACCCGATTCGTACTGGAGAAACTGTTTTTT.

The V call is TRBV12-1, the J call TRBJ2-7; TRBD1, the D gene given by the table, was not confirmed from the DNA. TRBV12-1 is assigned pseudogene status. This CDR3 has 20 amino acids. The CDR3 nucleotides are TGTGCCAGCAGCTTTGGGGAGTGGGACAGCCTCATGACTAGCTCCTACGAGCAGTACTTC. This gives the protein CASSFGEWDSLMTSSYEQYF.

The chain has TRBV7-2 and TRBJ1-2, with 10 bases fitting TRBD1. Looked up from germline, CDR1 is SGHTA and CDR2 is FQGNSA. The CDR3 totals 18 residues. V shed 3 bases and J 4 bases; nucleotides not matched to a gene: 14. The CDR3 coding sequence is TGTGCCAGCAGCTTTTCCGGGACAGGGGTTGAAATTGGCTATGGCTACACCTTC. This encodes CASSFSGTGVEIGYGYTF.

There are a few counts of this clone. The DNA of the CDR3 is TGTGCCAGCAGTGAAGGGGGAGCGGGAAGGTACGAGCAGTACTTC. It translates to CASSEGGAGRYEQYF. The chain is built from TRBV2 and TRBJ2-5, with 7 nucleotides matching TRBD2. TRBJ2-7 matches the DNA end more closely, so the J call is doubtful. The CDR3 has 15 amino acids. CDR1 is SNHLY and CDR2 is FYNNEI in the germline V gene.

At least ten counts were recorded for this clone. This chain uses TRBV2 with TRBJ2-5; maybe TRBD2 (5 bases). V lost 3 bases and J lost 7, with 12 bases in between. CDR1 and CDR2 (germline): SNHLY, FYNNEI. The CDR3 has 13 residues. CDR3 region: CASSDSSWATQYF. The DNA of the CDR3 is TGTGCCAGCAGTGACTCTAGCTGGGCGACCCAGTACTTC.

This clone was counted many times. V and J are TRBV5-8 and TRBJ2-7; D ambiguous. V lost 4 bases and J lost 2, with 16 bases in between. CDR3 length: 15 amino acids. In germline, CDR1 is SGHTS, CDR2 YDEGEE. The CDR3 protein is CASSIAIVGAYEQYF. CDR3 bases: TGTGCCAGCAGCATAGCAATAGTAGGCGCCTACGAGCAGTACTTC.

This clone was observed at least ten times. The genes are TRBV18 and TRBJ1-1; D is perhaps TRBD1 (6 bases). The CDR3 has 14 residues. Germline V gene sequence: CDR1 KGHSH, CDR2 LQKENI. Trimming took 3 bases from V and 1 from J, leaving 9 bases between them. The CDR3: CASSPDRSNTEAFF. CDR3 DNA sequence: TGTGCCAGCTCACCGGACAGATCGAACACTGAAGCTTTCTTT. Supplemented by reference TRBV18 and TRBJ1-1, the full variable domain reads NAGVMQNPRHLVRRRGQEARLRCSPMKGHSHVYWYRQLPEEGLKFMVYLQKENIIDESGMPKERFSAEFPKEGPSILRIQQVVRGDSAAYFCASSPDRSNTEAFFGQGTRLTVV.

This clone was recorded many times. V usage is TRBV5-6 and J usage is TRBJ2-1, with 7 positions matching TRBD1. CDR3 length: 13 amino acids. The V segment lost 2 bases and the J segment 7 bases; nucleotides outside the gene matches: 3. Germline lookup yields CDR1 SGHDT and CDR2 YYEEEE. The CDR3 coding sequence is TGTGCCAGCAGCTTAGGACAGGTGAATGAGCAGTTCTTC. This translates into CASSLGQVNEQFF.

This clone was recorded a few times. The CDR3 DNA reads as TGTGCCAGCAGCTTAGATAGCACAGGGGGCTGGCATGAGCAGTTCTTC. This encodes CASSLDSTGGWHEQFF. This chain links TRBV11-2 with TRBJ2-1; 9 positions agree with TRBD1. The CDR3 has 16 residues. V lost 0 bases, J lost 8 bases, and 8 bases stayed unmatched. In germline, CDR1 is SGHAT, CDR2 FQNNGV.

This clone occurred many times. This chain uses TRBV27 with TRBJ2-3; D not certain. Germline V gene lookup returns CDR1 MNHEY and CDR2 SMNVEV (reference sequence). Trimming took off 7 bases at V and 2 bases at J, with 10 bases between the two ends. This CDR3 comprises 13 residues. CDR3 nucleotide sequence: TGTGCCAGCAAGAGTTCGTACACAGATACGCAGTATTTT. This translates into CASKSSYTDTQYF.

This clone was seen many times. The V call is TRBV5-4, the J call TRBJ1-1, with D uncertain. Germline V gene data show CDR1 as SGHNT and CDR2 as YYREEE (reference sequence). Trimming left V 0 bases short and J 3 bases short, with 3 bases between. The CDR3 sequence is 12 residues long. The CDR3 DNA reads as TGTGCCAGCAGCTTGGTCGACACTGAAGCTTTCTTT. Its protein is CASSLVDTEAFF.

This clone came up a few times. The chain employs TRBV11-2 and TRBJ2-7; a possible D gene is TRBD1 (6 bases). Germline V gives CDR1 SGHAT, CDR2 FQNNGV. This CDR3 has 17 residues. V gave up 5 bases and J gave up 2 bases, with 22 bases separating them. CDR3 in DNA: TGTGCCAGCAGCAACTTAGGGTGGACAGCCATCACCTACGAGCAGTACTTC. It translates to CASSNLGWTAITYEQYF. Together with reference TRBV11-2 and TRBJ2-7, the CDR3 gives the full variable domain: EAGVAQSPRYKIIEKRQSVAFWCNPISGHATLYWYQQILGQGPKLLIQFQNNGVVDDSQLPKDRFSAERLKGVDSTLKIQPAKLEDSAVYLCASSNLGWTAITYEQYFGPGTRLTVT.

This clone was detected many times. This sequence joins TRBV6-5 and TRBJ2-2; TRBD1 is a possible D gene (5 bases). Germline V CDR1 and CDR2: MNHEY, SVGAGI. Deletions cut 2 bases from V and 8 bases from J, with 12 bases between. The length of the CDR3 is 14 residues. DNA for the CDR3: TGTGCCAGCAGTTACACGCAGGGTTTGGGGGAGCTGTTTTTT. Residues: CASSYTQGLGELFF.

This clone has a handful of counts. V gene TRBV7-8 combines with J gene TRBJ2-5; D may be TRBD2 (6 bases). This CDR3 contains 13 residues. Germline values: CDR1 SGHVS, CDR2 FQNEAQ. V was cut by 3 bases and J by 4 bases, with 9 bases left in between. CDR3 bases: TGTGCCAGCAGCTTCGGACTACCAGAGACCCAGTACTTC. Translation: CASSFGLPETQYF. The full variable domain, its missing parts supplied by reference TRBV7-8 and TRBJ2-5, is GAGVSQSPRYKVAKRGQDVALRCDPISGHVSLFWYQQALGQGPEFLTYFQNEAQLDKSGLPSDRFFAERPEGSVSTLKIQRTQQEDSAVYLCASSFGLPETQYFGPGTRLLVL.

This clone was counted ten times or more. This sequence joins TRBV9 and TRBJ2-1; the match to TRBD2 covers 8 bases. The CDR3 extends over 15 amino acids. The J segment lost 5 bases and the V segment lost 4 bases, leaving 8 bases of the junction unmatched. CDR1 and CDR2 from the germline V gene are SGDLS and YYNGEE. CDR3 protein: CASSPQIAGHNEQFF. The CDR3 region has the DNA TGTGCCAGCAGCCCCCAAATAGCGGGGCACAATGAGCAGTTCTTC.

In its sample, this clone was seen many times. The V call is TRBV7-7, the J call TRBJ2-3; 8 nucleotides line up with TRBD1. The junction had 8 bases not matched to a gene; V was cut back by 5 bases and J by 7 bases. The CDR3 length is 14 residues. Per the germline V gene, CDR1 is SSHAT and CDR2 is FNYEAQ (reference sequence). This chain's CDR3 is CASSPGQGRNTQYF. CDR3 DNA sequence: TGTGCCAGCAGCCCCGGACAGGGAAGGAATACGCAGTATTTT.

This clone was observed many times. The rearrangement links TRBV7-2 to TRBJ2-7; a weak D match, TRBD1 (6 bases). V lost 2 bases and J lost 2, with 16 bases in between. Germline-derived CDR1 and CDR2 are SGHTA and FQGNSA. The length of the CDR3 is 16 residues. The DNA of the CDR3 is TGTGCCAGCAGCTTAATCGGGACAAATCAGCCCTACGAGCAGTACTTC. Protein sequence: CASSLIGTNQPYEQYF. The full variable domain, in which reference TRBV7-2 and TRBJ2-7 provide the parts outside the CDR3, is GAGVSQSPSNKVTEKGKDVELRCDPISGHTALYWYRQSLGQGLEFLIYFQGNSAPDKSGLPSDRFSAERTGGSVSTLTIQRTQQEDSAVYLCASSLIGTNQPYEQYFGPGTRLTVT.